This T cell receptor (beta chain) was sequenced for a study of cytomegalovirus exposure and HLA in healthy donors. This clone was counted once. Clones were read by immunoSEQ multiplex PCR, and TCRdb kept only the in-frame ones, dropping some. The sample has 98,000 or so clones, approximately 94% seen once; the top ten hold about 0.7%. Trimming removed 8 bases at V and 4 bases at J, with 11 bases between. The CDR3 has 12 residues. Germline V gene lookup returns CDR1 MNHEY and CDR2 SVGAGI. The rearrangement links TRBV6-5 to TRBJ1-2; D call uncertain. The TCR originated in a woman aged 18 to 35 in good health and CMV-seronegative. The sequenced sample consisted of PBMCs. The CDR3 here is CASWSLSYGYTF. CDR3 coding DNA: TGTGCCAGCTGGAGCCTTTCCTATGGCTACACCTTC.